The entry that follows covers one T cell receptor beta chain sequence. Its antigen is not known. The V and J ends lost 10 bases and 7 bases, in that order; junction bases with no gene match: 14. The germline V gene has CDR1 SNHLY and CDR2 FYNNEI. This CDR3 comprises 14 residues. The data stem from a study of cytomegalovirus exposure and HLA in healthy donors. Study results and caveats: Altogether, more than 150 TCR beta chains were recorded as cytomegalovirus-associated. Among donors in an Asian-associated ancestry cluster, a later analysis reportedly found fewer N-insertions than the roughly 700-donor mean.

Primers for the PCR totalled 60 Vbeta and 13 Jbeta. TCRdb keeps only in-frame clones here, not all; method: immunoSEQ multiplex PCR. Recorded here are around 150,000 clones; the top ten clones represent 1.3%. Specimen: PBMCs. The sequence was obtained from a woman aged 60-70 years in good health and CMV-seronegative. The chain joins TRBV2 to TRBJ2-7; 9 nucleotides line up with TRBD1. CDR3 in DNA: TGTGCCATCTCTAAGCGGGACAGGGTGAGGGAGCAGTACTTC. Amino acid sequence: CAISKRDRVREQYF.